Listed below are T cell receptor beta chains from one sample, sequenced in a study of blood T cell repertoires in COVID-19. Generated by immunoSEQ multiplex PCR, the TCRdb table keeps only in-frame clones and is missing some. The sample lists tens of thousands of clones; roughly 90% were seen once. Material: peripheral blood. These receptors originate from a man aged 55-75 years with acute or convalescent COVID-19. CDR3s include the opening cysteine and the closing phenylalanine or tryptophan. Each record gives: CDR3 length, D gene, V gene, clone size, J gene, CDR3 DNA, CDR3 protein. The D gene is left open where the match is weak. The listing skips clone size in some rows; elsewhere it reads once, few, many or a size class.

len: 16; d_gene: TRBD1; v_gene: TRBV18; abundance: -; j_gene: TRBJ1-2; CDR3nt: TGTGCCAGCTCACCACGGGAGCAGGGGGCGACGGATGGCTACACCTTC; CDR3aa: CASSPREQGATDGYTF
len: 15; d_gene: -; v_gene: TRBV10-3; abundance: -; j_gene: TRBJ2-2; CDR3nt: TGTGCCATCAGTGACAGTCCCTCGAACACCGGGGAGCTGTTTTTT; CDR3aa: CAISDSPSNTGELFF
len: 15; d_gene: TRBD2; v_gene: TRBV7-2; abundance: -; j_gene: TRBJ2-7; CDR3nt: TGTGCCAGCAGCTTTTCAGCGGGGTTTTCCTACGAGCAGTACTTC; CDR3aa: CASSFSAGFSYEQYF
len: 14; d_gene: -; v_gene: TRBV6-5; abundance: -; j_gene: TRBJ1-3; CDR3nt: TGTGCCAGCAGTCCTATTTACTCTGGAAACACCATATATTTT; CDR3aa: CASSPIYSGNTIYF
len: 18; d_gene: -; v_gene: TRBV9; abundance: -; j_gene: TRBJ2-1; CDR3nt: TGTGCCAGCAGCGTAGCCTCGACGGAGGCCGTCCTTTACAATGAGCAGTTCTTC; CDR3aa: CASSVASTEAVLYNEQFF
len: 17; d_gene: TRBD1; v_gene: TRBV4-1; abundance: -; j_gene: TRBJ2-1; CDR3nt: TGCGCCAGCAGCCAACGGGAGGGACAGGGGGCTCGGAATGAGCAGTTCTTC; CDR3aa: CASSQREGQGARNEQFF
len: 14; d_gene: TRBD1; v_gene: TRBV7-3; abundance: -; j_gene: TRBJ1-1; CDR3nt: TGTGCCAGCAGCTCCAGGGGGCGGCTCACTGAAGCTTTCTTT; CDR3aa: CASSSRGRLTEAFF
len: 15; d_gene: -; v_gene: TRBV5-6; abundance: -; j_gene: TRBJ1-2; CDR3nt: TGTGCCAGCAGGGCTACAGGGCAACTTAACTATGGCTACACCTTC; CDR3aa: CASRATGQLNYGYTF
len: 14; d_gene: -; v_gene: TRBV24-1; abundance: -; j_gene: TRBJ1-5; CDR3nt: TGTGCCACCAGTGTTGGCGGAGTAAATCAGCCCCAGCATTTT; CDR3aa: CATSVGGVNQPQHF
len: 15; d_gene: TRBD1; v_gene: TRBV27; abundance: -; j_gene: TRBJ1-2; CDR3nt: TGTGCCAGCAGTCCCCAGACAGGGGTTAACTATGGCTACACCTTC; CDR3aa: CASSPQTGVNYGYTF
len: 12; d_gene: -; v_gene: TRBV7-2; abundance: -; j_gene: TRBJ1-6; CDR3nt: TGTGCCAGCAGGGAGGGAAATTCACCCCTCCACTTT; CDR3aa: CASREGNSPLHF
len: 18; d_gene: -; v_gene: TRBV9; abundance: once; j_gene: TRBJ1-6; CDR3nt: TGTGCCAGCAGCGTAGGAGGACAGCGTAGCTCCTATAATTCACCCCTCCACTTT; CDR3aa: CASSVGGQRSSYNSPLHF
len: 17; d_gene: -; v_gene: TRBV19; abundance: -; j_gene: TRBJ2-6; CDR3nt: TGTGCCAGTAGGCAGGGTCCTGCGGGGGCGGGGGCCAACGTCCTGACTTTC; CDR3aa: CASRQGPAGAGANVLTF
len: 13; d_gene: -; v_gene: TRBV5-1; abundance: -; j_gene: TRBJ1-1; CDR3nt: TGCGCCAGCAGCTTAGAACTCAACACTGAAGCTTTCTTT; CDR3aa: CASSLELNTEAFF
len: 19; d_gene: -; v_gene: TRBV5-3; abundance: -; j_gene: TRBJ1-4; CDR3nt: TGTGCCAGAAGCCCCCACTGTTTCCGCAATGGGAGGGACGATGAAAAACTGTTTTTT; CDR3aa: CARSPHCFRNGRDDEKLFF
len: 14; d_gene: TRBD1; v_gene: TRBV29-1; abundance: once; j_gene: TRBJ1-3; CDR3nt: TGCAGCGTTGGACAGGGGGGAGTTGGAAACACCATATATTTT; CDR3aa: CSVGQGGVGNTIYF
len: 14; d_gene: TRBD1; v_gene: TRBV7-2; abundance: -; j_gene: TRBJ1-4; CDR3nt: TGTGCCAGCAGGGAATGGACAGGGAGTGAAAAACTGTTTTTT; CDR3aa: CASREWTGSEKLFF
len: 14; d_gene: TRBD1; v_gene: TRBV6-6; abundance: -; j_gene: TRBJ2-7; CDR3nt: TGTGCCAGCAGTTACCTACAGGGGGCCTACGAGCAGTACTTC; CDR3aa: CASSYLQGAYEQYF
len: 15; d_gene: TRBD2; v_gene: TRBV5-1; abundance: -; j_gene: TRBJ2-3; CDR3nt: TGCGCCAGCAGCTTAACTAGCGGGGGGGCAGATACGCAGTATTTT; CDR3aa: CASSLTSGGADTQYF
len: 16; d_gene: TRBD1; v_gene: TRBV5-1; abundance: -; j_gene: TRBJ1-2; CDR3nt: TGCGCCAGCAGCAACCTTACAGGGGGCCTGTCCTATGGCTACACCTTC; CDR3aa: CASSNLTGGLSYGYTF
len: 16; d_gene: -; v_gene: TRBV7-8; abundance: once; j_gene: TRBJ1-5; CDR3nt: TGTGCCAGCAGCTCAGGACAGAGATATAGCAATCAGCCCCAGCATTTT; CDR3aa: CASSSGQRYSNQPQHF
len: 13; d_gene: TRBD1; v_gene: TRBV5-5; abundance: -; j_gene: TRBJ2-7; CDR3nt: TGTGCCAGCAGCTCCCGGGACAGCTACGAGCAGTACTTC; CDR3aa: CASSSRDSYEQYF
len: 11; d_gene: -; v_gene: TRBV30; abundance: -; j_gene: TRBJ1-2; CDR3nt: TGTGCCTGGAGTCGGGGTGGCGGCTACACCTTC; CDR3aa: CAWSRGGGYTF
len: 17; d_gene: TRBD1; v_gene: TRBV5-1; abundance: -; j_gene: TRBJ1-4; CDR3nt: TGCGCCAGCAGCTTTAGGGGAGACAGGGTAAATAATGAAAAACTGTTTTTT; CDR3aa: CASSFRGDRVNNEKLFF
len: 13; d_gene: -; v_gene: TRBV5-8; abundance: -; j_gene: TRBJ1-5; CDR3nt: TGTGCCAGCAGCTTTGGGGCAGGGCAGCCCCAGCATTTT; CDR3aa: CASSFGAGQPQHF
len: 12; d_gene: -; v_gene: TRBV7-2; abundance: -; j_gene: TRBJ2-3; CDR3nt: TGTGCCAGCAGCATGGACTACGGTGAGCAGTATTTT; CDR3aa: CASSMDYGEQYF
len: 14; d_gene: TRBD2; v_gene: TRBV5-1; abundance: -; j_gene: TRBJ2-3; CDR3nt: TGCGCCACTGCGACTAGCGGGGGCTCAGATACGCAGTATTTT; CDR3aa: CATATSGGSDTQYF
len: 14; d_gene: -; v_gene: TRBV7-9; abundance: -; j_gene: TRBJ2-1; CDR3nt: TGTGCCAGCAGCTTAGTCCAGGGGTACAATGAGCAGTTCTTC; CDR3aa: CASSLVQGYNEQFF
len: 15; d_gene: -; v_gene: TRBV13; abundance: once; j_gene: TRBJ1-6; CDR3nt: TGTGCCAGCAGCTTAGTAGACAGAGATAATTCACCCCTCCACTTT; CDR3aa: CASSLVDRDNSPLHF
len: 18; d_gene: -; v_gene: TRBV19; abundance: -; j_gene: TRBJ2-6; CDR3nt: TGTGCCAGTAGCTCTAGAGGGAGGAACAACCTAGGGGCCAACGTCCTGACTTTC; CDR3aa: CASSSRGRNNLGANVLTF
len: 11; d_gene: TRBD1; v_gene: TRBV30; abundance: -; j_gene: TRBJ1-2; CDR3nt: TGTGCCTGGTCGACAGGGATTGGCTACACCTTC; CDR3aa: CAWSTGIGYTF
len: 13; d_gene: -; v_gene: TRBV11-2; abundance: -; j_gene: TRBJ1-1; CDR3nt: TGTGCCAGCAGCTTAGATGGGTCGGGGAAAGCTTTCTTT; CDR3aa: CASSLDGSGKAFF
len: 14; d_gene: -; v_gene: TRBV3-1/TRBV3-2; abundance: -; j_gene: TRBJ1-5; CDR3nt: TGTGCCAGCAGCCCGGGACTAAGGTTGCAGCCCCAGCATTTT; CDR3aa: CASSPGLRLQPQHF
len: 15; d_gene: -; v_gene: TRBV12-5; abundance: -; j_gene: TRBJ1-1; CDR3nt: TGTGCTAGTGGTTCCGCCCGACAGGAAAACACTGAAGCTTTCTTT; CDR3aa: CASGSARQENTEAFF
len: 13; d_gene: TRBD1; v_gene: TRBV24-1; abundance: -; j_gene: TRBJ1-4; CDR3nt: TGTGCCACCAGTGGGACAGGCTCTGAAAAACTGTTTTTT; CDR3aa: CATSGTGSEKLFF
len: 15; d_gene: -; v_gene: TRBV5-1; abundance: -; j_gene: TRBJ2-7; CDR3nt: TGCGCCAGCAGCGTGTCAGGGGGGTCATCATACGAGCAGTACTTC; CDR3aa: CASSVSGGSSYEQYF
len: 15; d_gene: TRBD1; v_gene: TRBV27; abundance: -; j_gene: TRBJ1-5; CDR3nt: TGTGCCAGCAGTTTTGGGAGACAGGGAAGTCAGCCCCAGCATTTT; CDR3aa: CASSFGRQGSQPQHF
len: 13; d_gene: -; v_gene: TRBV7-2; abundance: -; j_gene: TRBJ1-2; CDR3nt: TGTGCCAGCAGCTTAGTCAGGGAGGGGGGCTACACCTTC; CDR3aa: CASSLVREGGYTF
len: 11; d_gene: -; v_gene: TRBV2; abundance: -; j_gene: TRBJ1-2; CDR3nt: TGTGCCAGCAGTGAAAACAGCCTTCTCACCTTC; CDR3aa: CASSENSLLTF